This entry lists 3 T cell receptor beta chains sequenced from one sample in a study of CD8 T cells in ankylosing spondylitis. TCRdb fed the 5' RACE reads into MiXCR, producing one record per CDR3 protein. The table includes approximately 140,000 distinct CDR3 sequences, 8% to 9% detected once. The material sequenced was synovial fluid, either unsorted or a sorted T cell fraction (not recorded which). All receptors derive from a male donor with ankylosing spondylitis.

This chain joins TRBV6-1 and TRBJ2-2; TRBD2 matches 14 bases. The V and J ends lost 8 bases and 0 bases, in that order; junction bases with no gene match: 5. Germline loops: CDR1 MNHNS, CDR2 SASEGT. The CDR3 has 17 amino acids. This CDR3 is CASSGTSGRTNTGELFF. CDR3 bases: TGTGCCAGCTCCGGGACTAGCGGGAGAACGAACACCGGGGAGCTGTTTTTT.

This clonotype was counted at least ten times. This chain links TRBV20-1 with TRBJ2-5; TRBD1 matches 8 bases. Germline loops: CDR1 DFQATT, CDR2 SNEGSKA (reference sequence). V was clipped by 0 bases and J by 4 bases; unmatched bases: 7. The CDR3 spans 15 residues. This chain's CDR3 is CSARDQDRGGETQYF. The CDR3 DNA reads TGCAGTGCTAGAGACCAAGACAGGGGAGGAGAGACCCAGTACTTC.

The chain combines TRBV12-3 or TRBV12-4 with TRBJ1-3, with D perhaps matching TRBD1 (5 bases). Trimming shortened V by 4 bases and J by 3 bases, and 10 bases separated the two germline ends. This CDR3 is 14 amino acids long. This chain's CDR3 is CASSWGRLGNTIYF. CDR3 DNA: TGTGCCAGCAGTTGGGGCCGGCTTGGAAACACCATATATTTT.